This TCR beta chain was obtained from a study of blood T cell repertoires in COVID-19. The germline CDR1 and CDR2 sequences are MNHNY and SVGAGI (reference sequence). CDR3 length: 14 residues. Trimming stripped 6 bases from V and 5 bases from J, with 16 bases between. Sequencing used immunoSEQ multiplex PCR; TCRdb keeps in-frame clones, though not all of them. The data contain tens of thousands of clones, around 84% of them seen just once; the ten biggest clones take up approximately 2.5%. This chain joins TRBV6-6 and TRBJ1-1; D is possibly TRBD1 (6 bases). This receptor was taken from a man between 50 and 59 years old with acute or convalescent COVID-19. The sequenced sample consisted of peripheral blood. CDR3 in DNA: TGTGCCAGCAGCCGCGGGGGCACGATTACTGAAGCTTTCTTT. This sequence encodes CASSRGGTITEAFF.